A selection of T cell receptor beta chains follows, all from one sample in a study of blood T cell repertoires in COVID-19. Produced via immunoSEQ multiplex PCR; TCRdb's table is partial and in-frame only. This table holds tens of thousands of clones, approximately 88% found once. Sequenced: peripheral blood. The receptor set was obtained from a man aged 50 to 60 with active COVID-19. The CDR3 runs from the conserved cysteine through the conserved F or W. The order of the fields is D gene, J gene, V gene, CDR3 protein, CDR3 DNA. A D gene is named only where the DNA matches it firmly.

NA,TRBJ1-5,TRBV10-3,CAIAQGSPYSNQPQHF,TGTGCCATCGCCCAGGGCAGCCCCTATAGCAATCAGCCCCAGCATTTT
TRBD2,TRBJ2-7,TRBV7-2,CASSPTSGLSSYEQYF,TGTGCCAGCAGCCCTACTAGCGGATTAAGCTCCTACGAGCAGTACTTC
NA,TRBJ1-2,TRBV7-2,CASSPPWAGAGYTF,TGTGCCAGCAGCCCCCCCTGGGCAGGGGCTGGCTACACCTTC
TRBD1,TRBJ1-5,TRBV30,CAWNSGDRGGQPQHF,TGTGCCTGGAATTCGGGGGACAGGGGAGGCCAGCCCCAGCATTTT
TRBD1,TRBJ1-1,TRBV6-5,CASSYQGEGAHTEAFF,TGTGCCAGCAGTTACCAGGGTGAGGGGGCCCACACTGAAGCTTTCTTT
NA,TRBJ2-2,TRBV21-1,CASSKPRNDDDRVGTGELFF,TGTGCCAGCAGCAAACCGAGAAACGATGACGACAGGGTTGGCACCGGGGAGCTGTTTTTT
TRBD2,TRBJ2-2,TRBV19,CASSPPGGGTGELFF,TGTGCCAGTAGTCCGCCGGGGGGGGGCACCGGGGAGCTGTTTTTT
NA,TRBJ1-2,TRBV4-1,CASSQDPGDGYTF,TGCGCCAGCAGCCAAGATCCCGGGGATGGCTACACCTTC
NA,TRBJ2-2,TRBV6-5,CASSYRAGVNTGELFF,TGTGCCAGCAGTTACCGGGCAGGGGTGAACACCGGGGAGCTGTTTTTT
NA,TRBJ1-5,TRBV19,CASSIDVNQPQHF,TGTGCCAGTAGTATAGACGTGAATCAGCCCCAGCATTTT
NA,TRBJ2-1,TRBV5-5,CASSLVGGEGVEQFF,TGTGCCAGCAGCTTGGTGGGCGGGGAAGGGGTTGAGCAGTTCTTC
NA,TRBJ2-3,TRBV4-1,CASSQEGVGGPADTQYF,TGCGCCAGCAGCCAAGAGGGCGTGGGGGGGCCCGCAGATACGCAGTATTTT
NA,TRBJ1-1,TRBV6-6,CASTPQGNTEAFF,TGTGCCAGCACCCCCCAGGGGAACACTGAAGCTTTCTTT
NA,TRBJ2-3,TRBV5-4,CASSPPGQQSTDTQYF,TGTGCCAGCAGCCCACCGGGACAACAAAGCACAGATACGCAGTATTTT
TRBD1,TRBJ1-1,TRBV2,CASSGDGVPGQGARGEAFF,TGTGCCAGCTCGGGTGACGGTGTCCCGGGACAGGGGGCGAGAGGTGAAGCTTTCTTT
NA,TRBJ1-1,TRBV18,CASSPAPRNTEAFF,TGTGCCAGCTCACCAGCTCCGAGGAACACTGAAGCTTTCTTT